Presented here are 5 T cell receptor beta chains from one specimen sequenced in a study of prognosis after radiotherapy for stage I lung cancer. The authors amplified TCR beta CDR3 from genomic DNA using two-round multiplex PCR. It was primers specific to each TRBV and TRBJ gene that first-round PCR used. MiXCR, applied by TCRdb to the multiplex PCR reads, yields one record per CDR3 protein. This sample yields 25,000 to 30,000 distinct CDR3 sequences, of which roughly 41% are seen a single time; about 31% belongs to the top ten. The starting material was PBMCs, obtained before or after stereotactic body radiation therapy (not recorded which). Source of these receptors: a donor aged 50 or older with non-small cell lung cancer.

This clonotype was observed at least ten times. This chain connects TRBV6-1 to TRBJ2-1, with 7 bases identical to TRBD2. J lost 1 base, V lost 2 bases, and 5 bases had no gene match. The germline CDR1 and CDR2 sequences are MNHNS and SASEGT. The CDR3 is made up of 16 amino acids. CDR3 sequence reads: CASSELGGGSYNEQFF. CDR3 in DNA: TGTGCCAGCAGTGAATTGGGCGGGGGTTCCTACAATGAGCAGTTCTTC.

As for this clonotype: At one end, the junction sequence differs from germline, possibly due to a read error. CDR3 in amino acids: CVTSSPQGRGNNEQFF. The CDR3 region has the DNA TGTGTCACCAGCAGCCCGCAGGGGCGGGGGAACAATGAGCAGTTCTTC. The chain joins TRBV15 to TRBJ2-1; D might be TRBD2 (7 bases). The CDR3 sequence is 16 residues long. The germline gives CDR1 LNHNV, CDR2 YYDKDF (reference sequence).

This clonotype was picked up many times. This rearrangement joins TRBV7-8 to TRBJ2-1; weak D call: TRBD2 (7 bases). The germline V gene has CDR1 SGHVS and CDR2 FQNEAQ. The CDR3 has 14 residues. V was cut by 0 bases and J by 7 bases, with 10 bases left in between. The CDR3 protein is CASSLAGGPNEQFF. Written as DNA, the CDR3 is TGTGCCAGCAGCTTAGCGGGGGGGCCGAATGAGCAGTTCTTC.

For this clonotype: This clone may be a read error of a much larger clone one base away. The chain uses TRBV2 and TRBJ1-4; 8 positions match TRBD1. Germline assignment: CDR1 SNHLY and CDR2 FYNNEI. The CDR3 has 13 residues. The CDR3 here is CASRDRVRENLFF. DNA of the CDR3: TGTGCCAGCAGGGACAGGGTTCGTGAAAACCTGTTTTTT.

Turning to this clonotype: The conserved final phenylalanine or tryptophan is absent from the CDR3, which likely points to a read error. The V gene is TRBV20-1, the J gene TRBJ2-1; TRBD2 aligns across 7 bases. From germline, CDR1 is DFQATT and CDR2 SNEGSKA (reference sequence). The ends lost 0 bases at V and 8 bases at J; junction bases unmatched: 7. This CDR3 is built from 14 residues. The CDR3 nucleotides are TGCAGTGCTAGAGATAAAGGGAGGGACCATGAGCAGTTCTTA. It specifies CSARDKGRDHEQFL.